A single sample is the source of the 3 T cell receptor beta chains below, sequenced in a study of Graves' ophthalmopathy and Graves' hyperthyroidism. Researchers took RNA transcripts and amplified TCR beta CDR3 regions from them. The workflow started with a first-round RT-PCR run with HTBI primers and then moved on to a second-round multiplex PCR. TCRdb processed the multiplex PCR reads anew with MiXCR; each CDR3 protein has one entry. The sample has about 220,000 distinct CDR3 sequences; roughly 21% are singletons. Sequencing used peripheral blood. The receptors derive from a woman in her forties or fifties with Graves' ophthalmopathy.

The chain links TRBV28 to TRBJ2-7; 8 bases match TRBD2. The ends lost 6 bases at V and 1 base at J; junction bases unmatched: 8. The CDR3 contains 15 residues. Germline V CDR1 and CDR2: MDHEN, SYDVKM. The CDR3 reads CASRTGGTGSYEQYF. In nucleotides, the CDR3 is TGTGCCAGCAGGACGGGGGGGACGGGGTCCTACGAGCAGTACTTC.

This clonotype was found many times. CDR3 in amino acids: CSAADYGGSRSSYEQYF. CDR3 coding DNA: TGCAGTGCCGCTGACTATGGCGGGAGCCGTAGCTCCTACGAGCAGTACTTC. The rearrangement uses TRBV20-1 and TRBJ2-7; 7 bases align to TRBD2. The CDR3 is 17 residues long. V was pared by 6 bases and J by 0 bases, with 17 bases of the junction left unmatched. Germline-derived CDR1 and CDR2 are DFQATT and SNEGSKA (reference sequence).

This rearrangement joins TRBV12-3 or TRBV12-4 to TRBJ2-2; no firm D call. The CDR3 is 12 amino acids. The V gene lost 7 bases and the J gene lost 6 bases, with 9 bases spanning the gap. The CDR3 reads CASKREAGELFF. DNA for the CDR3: TGTGCCAGCAAAAGGGAAGCCGGGGAGCTGTTTTTT.